This T cell receptor (beta chain) came from a study of CD8 T cells in ankylosing spondylitis. General study results and limits: What appeared characteristic of ankylosing spondylitis blood was a TCR beta motif of eight highly homologous variants. Clones linked with disease were CD8+ and fairly uncommon in the peripheral blood.

TCRdb reprocessed the 5' RACE reads via MiXCR and lists one record per CDR3 protein. The sample includes 200,000 to 250,000 distinct CDR3 sequences, about 10% of them seen just once. This clonotype was observed many times. No antigen is known for it. This CDR3 has 14 residues. V was pared by 1 base and J by 10 bases, with 7 bases of the junction left unmatched. The V gene is TRBV12-3 or TRBV12-4, the J gene TRBJ2-1, with 7 bases fitting TRBD2. Sequencing was carried out using blood, either unsorted or a sorted T cell fraction (not recorded which). This sequence was found in a male donor with ankylosing spondylitis or in good health (not recorded which). The CDR3 loop is CASSLVSGPWEQFF. In DNA, the CDR3 is TGTGCCAGCAGTTTAGTTAGCGGGCCGTGGGAGCAGTTCTTC.